This T cell receptor beta chain is from a study of blood T cell repertoires in COVID-19. Original processing methods: Estimation of nucleated cell counts was performed using reference gene primer amplification. Sequencing used immunoSEQ multiplex PCR; TCRdb keeps in-frame clones, though not all of them. That table gives V, J and clone size, and the DNA gave D and trimming. The sample has about 260,000 clones, approximately 86% seen once; the top ten hold under 2%. Germline V CDR1 and CDR2: SGDLS, YYNGEE. Trimming cost V 3 bases and J 13 bases, with 22 bases left between them. The CDR3 consists of 14 residues.

Input material: peripheral blood. The gene calls are TRBV9 and TRBJ1-2; TRBD1 is a possible D gene (5 bases). The receptor was derived from a man in his thirties or forties with active or convalescent COVID-19. CDR3: CASSGGGTLIGFTF. The DNA for the CDR3 is TGTGCCAGCAGCGGAGGAGGGACCCTGATAGGATTCACCTTC.